The T cell receptor (beta chain) under discussion was sequenced for a study of OX40 agonist ivuxolimab in advanced cancers. Study at large: Patients were dosed with the agonistic anti-OX40 (CD134) antibody ivuxolimab.

Blood samples were obtained at baseline, cycle 4 day 1, and cycle 7 day 1. Germline CDR1 and CDR2: SGHTA and FQGNSA. CDR3 length: 12 residues. The V end lost 0 bases, the J end lost 7 bases, and 6 bases lay between the germline ends. Profiling relied on immunoSEQ multiplex PCR, and the TCRdb table lists in-frame clones only, not all of them. Of some 59,000 clones in the sample, roughly 82% were seen once. The source is an adult with an advanced solid tumor such as melanoma, head and neck, liver or kidney cancer. V and J are TRBV7-2 and TRBJ1-1; D uncertain. Source: CD4+ or CD8+ T cells sorted from blood, taken in a trial of the OX40 agonist ivuxolimab. This CDR3 reads CASSLAWGEAFF. The DNA of the CDR3 is TGTGCCAGCAGCTTAGCATGGGGTGAAGCTTTCTTT.